The next 26 T cell receptor beta chains were all read from a single sample in a study of cytomegalovirus exposure and HLA in healthy donors. The primer mix had 60 Vbeta and 13 Jbeta primers. TCRdb's table, derived via immunoSEQ multiplex PCR, lists solely in-frame clones and lacks some. Of about 160,000 clones listed, 68% are singletons. Sequences were obtained from PBMCs. These receptor sequences come from a middle-aged woman in good health and CMV-seropositive.

This chain connects TRBV25-1 to TRBJ2-1; 8 bases are a match to TRBD1. Trimming took 1 base from V and 7 from J; bases not matched to a gene: 9. Per germline, CDR1 MGHDK and CDR2 SYGVNS. The CDR3 sequence is 16 residues long. The CDR3 here is CASSELRTGNWNEQFF. DNA of the CDR3: TGTGCCAGCAGTGAATTGAGGACAGGGAATTGGAATGAGCAGTTCTTC.

The chain uses TRBV5-6 and TRBJ2-3; TRBD1 matches at 9 bases. This CDR3 has 13 residues. Trimming took 4 bases from V and 8 from J; bases not matched to a gene: 5. Germline values: CDR1 SGHDT, CDR2 YYEEEE. CDR3 residues: CASSHLQGATQYF. DNA of the CDR3: TGTGCCAGCAGCCACCTACAGGGGGCTACGCAGTATTTT.

The gene calls are TRBV18 and TRBJ2-7; the match to TRBD2 covers 9 bases. This CDR3 has 14 residues. Germline V gives CDR1 KGHSH, CDR2 LQKENI. Germline trimming cut 4 bases from V and 2 bases from J; bases unmatched to any gene: 3. As DNA, the CDR3 is TGTGCCAGCTCACGGACTAGCGAGACCTACGAGCAGTACTTC. Protein product: CASSRTSETYEQYF.

This chain joins TRBV2 and TRBJ2-5; TRBD2 matches at 14 bases. The CDR3 runs 16 residues. Per the germline V gene, CDR1 is SNHLY and CDR2 is FYNNEI. With 4 bases clipped from V and 5 bases from J, the junction kept 6 bases outside the gene matches. In nucleotides, the CDR3 is TGTGCCAGCAGTGGTAGACTAGCGGGGGGGCGGGAGACCCAGTACTTC. Residues: CASSGRLAGGRETQYF.

J is TRBJ2-2 and V is TRBV7-9, with 10 bases aligning to TRBD1. Trimming cost V 6 bases and J 1 base; bases outside gene matches: 8. This CDR3 is 17 amino acids long. Germline V lookup: CDR1 SEHNR, CDR2 FQNEAQ (reference sequence). The CDR3 reads CASRGLGTGVNTGELFF. Written as DNA, the CDR3 is TGTGCCAGCAGAGGGCTGGGGACAGGGGTGAACACCGGGGAGCTGTTTTTT.

The rearrangement uses TRBV4-1 and TRBJ2-1; TRBD1 agrees at 9 bases. This CDR3 has 15 residues. Germline CDR1 MGHRA, CDR2 YSYEKL. V was clipped by 3 bases and J by 10 bases; unmatched bases: 10. Written as DNA, the CDR3 is TGCGCCAGCAGCCAGGGACAGGGCCTGGGGGGGGAGCAGTTCTTC. Its translation is CASSQGQGLGGEQFF.

The rearrangement links TRBV5-1 to TRBJ2-7, with TRBD2 identical over 12 bases. The germline V gene encodes CDR1 SGHRS and CDR2 YFSETQ. V was pared by 4 bases and J by 1 base, with 3 bases of the junction left unmatched. There are 15 residues in the CDR3. The CDR3 coding sequence is TGCGCCAGCAGCCAGACTAGCGGGGGATCCTACGAGCAGTACTTC. Residues: CASSQTSGGSYEQYF.

A remark on this clone: Other DNA sequences within the sample encode an identical CDR3. J is TRBJ2-7 and V is TRBV29-1; TRBD1 matches at 7 bases. Per germline, CDR1 SQVTM and CDR2 ANQGSEA. The junction had 11 bases not matched to a gene; V was cut back by 5 bases and J by 4 bases. The CDR3 extends over 14 amino acids. The DNA for the CDR3 is TGCAGCGTTAGTTACAGGGGAGCCTCTTACGAGCAGTACTTC. It is translated as CSVSYRGASYEQYF.

This chain uses TRBV7-9 with TRBJ2-2; 11 nucleotides match TRBD1. This CDR3 has 17 amino acids. Germline V CDR1 and CDR2: SEHNR, FQNEAQ (reference sequence). V was clipped by 4 bases and J by 5 bases; unmatched bases: 9. CDR3 sequence reads: CASSSTPGTGGTGELFF. The CDR3 DNA follows: TGTGCCAGCAGCTCGACCCCCGGGACAGGGGGAACCGGGGAGCTGTTTTTT.

J is TRBJ2-2 and V is TRBV4-1; D not resolved. The germline V and J ends were trimmed by 0 bases and 0 bases, with 11 bases remaining between them. The germline gives CDR1 MGHRA, CDR2 YSYEKL. The CDR3 runs 17 residues. This CDR3 reads CASSQELTFTNTGELFF. The CDR3 bases are TGCGCCAGCAGCCAAGAGCTTACATTTACGAACACCGGGGAGCTGTTTTTT.

The chain recombines TRBV7-2 with TRBJ1-1; D gene uncertain. Trimming pared 2 bases from V and 7 bases from J, leaving 20 bases between. This CDR3 region has 16 residues. Germline CDR1 SGHTA, CDR2 FQGNSA. CDR3 sequence reads: CASSLTRLVVPNEAFF. CDR3 nucleotides: TGTGCCAGCAGCTTAACCCGACTTGTAGTGCCGAATGAAGCTTTCTTT.

On this clone: At one of its ends the junction is not consistent with the germline gene, which may arise from a read error. This chain uses TRBV6-6 with TRBJ1-6; no clear D gene. Per germline, CDR1 MNHNY and CDR2 SVGAGI (reference sequence). The CDR3 contains 14 residues. CDR3 residues: CASSWRAHNSPLNF. The CDR3 DNA follows: TGTGCCAGCAGTTGGCGGGCCCATAATTCACCCCTCAACTTT.

The chain employs TRBV5-6 and TRBJ2-5; 10 bases line up with TRBD2. The J call may be wrong; the DNA end is better matched by TRBJ2-7. CDR3 length: 15 amino acids. Germline CDR1 reads SGHDT; CDR2 reads YYEEEE. The DNA for the CDR3 is TGTGCCAGCAGCTTGCTAGCGGGAGCTGGTCACGAGCAGTACTTC. It translates to CASSLLAGAGHEQYF.

V gene TRBV18 combines with J gene TRBJ1-2; D unresolved. Trimming pared 8 bases from V and 8 bases from J, leaving 18 bases between. Germline CDR1 KGHSH, CDR2 LQKENI. The CDR3 runs to 13 residues. CDR3 sequence: CASKPERATGYTF. The CDR3 bases are TGTGCCAGCAAACCGGAGAGGGCCACGGGCTACACCTTC.

The rearrangement uses TRBV28 and TRBJ1-4, with D possibly matching TRBD1 (5 bases). The CDR3 loop spans 15 amino acids. Germline-derived CDR1 and CDR2 are MDHEN and SYDVKM. The V and J ends lost 3 bases and 5 bases respectively, with 13 bases between them. CDR3 coding DNA: TGTGCCAGCAGTTTGAGTGGTGCAGGGAATGAAAAACTGTTTTTT. Its translation: CASSLSGAGNEKLFF. The variable domain in full, with the rest retrieved from reference TRBV28 and TRBJ1-4, is DVKVTQSSRYLVKRTGEKVFLECVQDMDHENMFWYRQDPGLGLRLIYFSYDVKMKEKGDIPEGYSVSREKKERFSLILESASTNQTSMYLCASSLSGAGNEKLFFGSGTQLSVL.

The chain couples TRBV28 to TRBJ2-7; 9 bases are a match to TRBD1. Germline values: CDR1 MDHEN, CDR2 SYDVKM. V trimming: 6 bases; J trimming: 6 bases; junction bases outside the gene matches: 3. The CDR3 is 12 amino acids. The CDR3 protein is CASRTGGIEQYF. Written as DNA, the CDR3 is TGTGCCAGCAGGACAGGGGGTATCGAGCAGTACTTC.

The chain uses TRBV6-1 and TRBJ2-5; 7 bases are shared with TRBD1. The J call may be faulty, since TRBJ2-7 better matches the DNA end. Germline loops: CDR1 MNHNS, CDR2 SASEGT. The length of the CDR3 is 14 residues. The CDR3 is CASSFDRAGYEQYF. CDR3 sequence (DNA): TGTGCCAGCAGTTTCGACAGGGCAGGGTACGAGCAGTACTTC.

This clone was seen a handful of times. This sequence joins TRBV9 and TRBJ2-5; 14 bases agree with TRBD2. CDR3 size: 16 residues. Germline loops: CDR1 SGDLS, CDR2 YYNGEE. V lost 0 bases, J lost 3 bases, and 1 base stayed unmatched. CDR3 nucleotide sequence: TGTGCCAGCAGCGTAGGACTAGCGGGGGGGAAAGAGACCCAGTACTTC. Its protein product is CASSVGLAGGKETQYF.

This clone was seen a handful of times. The V and J genes are TRBV6-1 and TRBJ1-4; no clear D gene. This CDR3 is 12 amino acids long. CDR1 and CDR2 (germline): MNHNS, SASEGT. V shed 6 bases and J shed 6 bases, with 8 bases lying between them. CDR3 in amino acids: CASRTRDEKLFF. CDR3 nucleotide sequence: TGTGCCAGCAGGACTCGGGATGAAAAACTGTTTTTT.

The chain uses TRBV2 and TRBJ1-5; TRBD1 might be the D (6 bases). The CDR3 has 15 amino acids. Trimming removed 5 bases at V and 0 bases at J, with 11 bases between. Germline V gives CDR1 SNHLY, CDR2 FYNNEI. The CDR3 protein is CASSTDSNSNQPQHF. The CDR3 DNA follows: TGTGCCAGCAGTACGGACAGTAATAGCAATCAGCCCCAGCATTTT.

In its sample, this clone was seen a few times. Here the CDR3 reads CASSKVGDRGTEAFF. CDR3 coding DNA: TGTGCCAGCAGCAAAGTGGGCGACAGGGGAACTGAAGCTTTCTTT. This chain connects TRBV21-1 to TRBJ1-1; the table calls TRBD1, which could not be checked here. TRBV21-1 is a pseudogene segment. The CDR3 runs to 15 residues.

The chain joins TRBV6-5 to TRBJ2-5; 7 positions match TRBD1. The DNA end lines up better with TRBJ2-7; the J call may be wrong. The length of the CDR3 is 14 residues. Germline V gives CDR1 MNHEY, CDR2 SVGAGI. The CDR3 sequence: CATIRDSGSYEQYF. The CDR3 region has the DNA TGTGCCACAATTCGGGACAGTGGTTCCTACGAGCAGTACTTC.

This clone occurred once. The CDR3 DNA reads as TGTGCCAGCAGCTCCTACAGGGTGGACTATGGCTACACCTTC. Translated, it gives CASSSYRVDYGYTF. The chain recombines TRBV7-2 with TRBJ1-2; D is perhaps TRBD1 (6 bases). Trimming left V 4 bases short and J 3 bases short, with 12 bases between. The CDR3 contains 14 residues. Germline CDR1 reads SGHTA; CDR2 reads FQGNSA.

The chain joins TRBV4-3 to TRBJ1-1; D is unclear. There are 17 residues in the CDR3. V was clipped by 1 base and J by 2 bases, with 17 bases between them. Germline V gene data show CDR1 as LGHNA and CDR2 as YSLEER. The CDR3 sequence: CASSQVLVGRFNTEAFF. The CDR3 region has the DNA TGCGCCAGCAGCCAAGTTCTAGTAGGCAGATTTAACACTGAAGCTTTCTTT.

The chain has TRBV10-3 and TRBJ2-7; TRBD1 agrees at 7 bases. CDR3 length: 15 amino acids. With V trimmed by 6 bases and J by 5 bases, 13 bases remained unmatched. From germline, CDR1 is ENHRY and CDR2 SYGVKD. Written as DNA, the CDR3 is TGTGCCATCAGGCCGGGACAGTCCCCCTTAGACGAGCAGTACTTC. Translation: CAIRPGQSPLDEQYF.

The chain uses TRBV7-3 and TRBJ2-1; 9 nucleotides align to TRBD1. This CDR3 has 15 amino acids. V was clipped by 0 bases and J by 7 bases; unmatched bases: 4. Germline V gives CDR1 SGHTA, CDR2 FQGTGA. The CDR3 here is CASSLTGQGDNEQFF. CDR3 DNA sequence: TGTGCCAGCAGCTTAACGGGACAGGGAGATAATGAGCAGTTCTTC. The whole variable domain, filled in from reference TRBV7-3 and TRBJ2-1, reads GAGVSQTPSNKVTEKGKYVELRCDPISGHTALYWYRQSLGQGPEFLIYFQGTGAADDSGLPNDRFFAVRPEGSVSTLKIQRTERGDSAVYLCASSLTGQGDNEQFFGPGTRLTVL.